Each of the 10 T cell receptor beta chains below was sequenced from the same sample in a study of CD4 T cells in relation to SARS-CoV-2 and coronaviruses. These TCRs' antigens remain unknown. Some clones are missing from TCRdb's copy, which holds only in-frame ones; the method was immunoSEQ multiplex PCR. The sample has around 20,000 clones; about 70% are singletons. CD4+ T cells from unexposed donors were obtained before the COVID-19 pandemic (2011-2018). Isolation of CD4+ T cells took place after less than 13 days in culture. Sequencing used CD4+ T cells from PBMCs, cultured in vitro. These TCRs come from a human donor in good health.

This clone was detected a few times. The CDR3 is CASGQGDYEQYF. CDR3 nucleotides: TGTGCCAGCGGACAGGGAGACTACGAGCAGTACTTC. The chain employs TRBV28 and TRBJ2-7; 8 bases align to TRBD1. CDR1 MDHEN and CDR2 SYDVKM come from the germline V gene. The trim removed 8 bases at V and 3 bases at J, leaving 3 bases unmatched. The CDR3 is made up of 12 amino acids. The variable domain in full, with the rest retrieved from reference TRBV28 and TRBJ2-7, is DVKVTQSSRYLVKRTGEKVFLECVQDMDHENMFWYRQDPGLGLRLIYFSYDVKMKEKGDIPEGYSVSREKKERFSLILESASTNQTSMYLCASGQGDYEQYFGPGTRLTVT.

V is TRBV11-2 and J is TRBJ2-6; D call uncertain. The CDR3 is 15 residues long. V was trimmed by 5 bases and J by 4 bases, leaving 12 bases between them. Germline V gene lookup returns CDR1 SGHAT and CDR2 FQNNGV. The CDR3 DNA sequence: TGTGCCAGCAGCCCCCGACATGGAGGGGCCAACGTCCTGACTTTC. Translated, it gives CASSPRHGGANVLTF.

This chain joins TRBV12-5 and TRBJ2-3; the D call may be TRBD1 or TRBD2 (5 bases each). The V gene's germline CDR1 is LGHNT and CDR2 FRNRAP. Trimming left V 0 bases short and J 5 bases short, with 18 bases between. The CDR3 covers 17 residues. CDR3 region: CASGLVRDGTIVDTQYF. The CDR3 DNA reads as TGTGCTAGTGGTTTGGTCCGGGACGGCACCATTGTAGATACGCAGTATTTT.

The V call is TRBV5-4, the J call TRBJ2-5; 7 bases are a match to TRBD2. The CDR3 spans 11 residues. V was pared by 3 bases and J by 7 bases, with 0 bases of the junction left unmatched. Germline CDR1 is SGHNT and CDR2 is YYREEE (reference sequence). The CDR3 sequence is CASSWGGTQYF. CDR3 nucleotides: TGTGCCAGCAGCTGGGGGGGGACCCAGTACTTC.

The gene calls are TRBV11-3 and TRBJ1-5; tentative D call: TRBD1 (5 bases). The CDR3 has 18 residues. The germline CDR1 and CDR2 sequences are SGHNT and YENEEA. The germline V and J ends were trimmed by 4 bases and 2 bases, with 21 bases remaining between them. CDR3 sequence reads: CASSSKPLLTDCNQPQHF. The CDR3 nucleotides are TGTGCCAGCAGCTCTAAACCCCTCTTGACAGACTGCAATCAGCCCCAGCATTTT.

The rearrangement joins TRBV6-5 to TRBJ1-2; the D gene is possibly TRBD1 (5 bases). The CDR3 is 15 amino acids. Germline V gene lookup returns CDR1 MNHEY and CDR2 SVGAGI. V lost 6 bases to trimming and J lost 7 bases, with 21 bases between them. The CDR3 DNA reads TGTGCCAGCAGGACCCAGGGCACAGCCCCGTTTGGCTACACCTTC. Translation gives CASRTQGTAPFGYTF.

The J gene is TRBJ1-2, the V gene TRBV6-5; no clear D. This CDR3 spans 15 amino acids. Trimming took off 6 bases at V and 0 bases at J, with 14 bases between the two ends. Germline V gene lookup returns CDR1 MNHEY and CDR2 SVGAGI. The chain's CDR3 is CASSPRRTTNYGYTF. In DNA, the CDR3 is TGTGCCAGCAGCCCAAGACGGACGACTAACTATGGCTACACCTTC.

The genes are TRBV9 and TRBJ2-5, with TRBD2 identical over 15 bases. V lost 0 bases and J lost 4; bases outside the gene matches: 4. From germline, CDR1 is SGDLS and CDR2 YYNGEE. The CDR3 spans 17 residues. Written as DNA, the CDR3 is TGTGCCAGCAGCGTAGCGGGACTAGCGGGAGGCGGAGAGACCCAGTACTTC. It specifies CASSVAGLAGGGETQYF.

The V and J genes are TRBV12-5 and TRBJ2-2; 10 bases map to TRBD2. V trimming: 1 base; J trimming: 4 bases; junction bases outside the gene matches: 6. Per the germline V gene, CDR1 is LGHNT and CDR2 is FRNRAP. This CDR3 is 17 amino acids long. The CDR3 DNA reads TGTGCTAGTGGTTTGGCTAGCGGGAGTTTGGGCACCGGGGAGCTGTTTTTT. Translation: CASGLASGSLGTGELFF.

The rearrangement joins TRBV24-1 to TRBJ2-1; 12 bases fit TRBD2. In germline, CDR1 is KGHDR, CDR2 SFDVKD. The CDR3 is 15 amino acids. V lost 6 bases, J lost 5 bases, and 4 bases stayed unmatched. The CDR3 loop is CATSRTSGANNEQFF. The CDR3 DNA reads TGTGCCACCAGTAGGACTAGCGGGGCGAACAATGAGCAGTTCTTC.